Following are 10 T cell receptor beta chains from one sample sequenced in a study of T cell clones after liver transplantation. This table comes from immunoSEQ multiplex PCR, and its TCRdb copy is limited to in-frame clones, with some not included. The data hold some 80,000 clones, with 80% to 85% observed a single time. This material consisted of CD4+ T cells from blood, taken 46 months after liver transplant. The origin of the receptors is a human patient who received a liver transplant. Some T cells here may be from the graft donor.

This CDR3 is CASSVDELFEQYF. CDR3 DNA sequence: TGTGCCAGCAGCGTGGACGAGTTGTTCGAGCAGTACTTC. The chain carries TRBV7-9 and TRBJ2-7, with D unresolved. Trimming took off 5 bases at V and 6 bases at J, with 14 bases between the two ends. The germline V gene encodes CDR1 SEHNR and CDR2 FQNEAQ (reference sequence). The CDR3 consists of 13 residues.

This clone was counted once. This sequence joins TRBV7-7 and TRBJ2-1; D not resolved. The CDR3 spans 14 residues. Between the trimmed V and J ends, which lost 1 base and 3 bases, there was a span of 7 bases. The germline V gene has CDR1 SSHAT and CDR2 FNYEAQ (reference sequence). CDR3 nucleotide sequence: TGTGCCAGCAGCTTAGACGGCAGCTACAATGAGCAGTTCTTC. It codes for CASSLDGSYNEQFF.

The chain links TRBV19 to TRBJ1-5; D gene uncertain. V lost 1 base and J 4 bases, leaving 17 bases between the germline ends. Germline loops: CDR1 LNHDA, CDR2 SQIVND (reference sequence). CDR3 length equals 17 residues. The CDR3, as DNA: TGTGCCAGTAGTATAGGGAGAACACCCAGCCTTAATCAGCCCCAGCATTTT. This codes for CASSIGRTPSLNQPQHF. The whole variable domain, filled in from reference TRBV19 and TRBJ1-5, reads DGGITQSPKYLFRKEGQNVTLSCEQNLNHDAMYWYRQDPGQGLRLIYYSQIVNDFQKGDIAEGYSVSREKKESFPLTVTSAQKNPTAFYLCASSIGRTPSLNQPQHFGDGTRLSIL.

The CDR3 here is CASSSGVPRGTQYF. CDR3 sequence (DNA): TGCGCCAGCAGCTCTGGCGTGCCTCGGGGGACCCAGTACTTC. This chain links TRBV5-1 with TRBJ2-5; maybe TRBD2 (5 bases). Germline V gene sequence: CDR1 SGHRS, CDR2 YFSETQ. This CDR3 contains 14 residues. Between the trimmed V and J ends, which lost 3 bases and 7 bases, there was a span of 16 bases.

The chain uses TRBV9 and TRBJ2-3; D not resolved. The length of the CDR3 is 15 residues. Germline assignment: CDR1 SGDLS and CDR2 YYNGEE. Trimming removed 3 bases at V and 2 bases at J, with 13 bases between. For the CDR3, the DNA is TGTGCCAGCAGCGCTGGTGCTCCCCACACAGATACGCAGTATTTT. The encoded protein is CASSAGAPHTDTQYF. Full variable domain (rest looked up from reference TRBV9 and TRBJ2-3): DSGVTQTPKHLITATGQRVTLRCSPRSGDLSVYWYQQSLDQGLQFLIQYYNGEERAKGNILERFSAQQFPDLHSELNLSSLELGDSALYFCASSAGAPHTDTQYFGPGTRLTVL.

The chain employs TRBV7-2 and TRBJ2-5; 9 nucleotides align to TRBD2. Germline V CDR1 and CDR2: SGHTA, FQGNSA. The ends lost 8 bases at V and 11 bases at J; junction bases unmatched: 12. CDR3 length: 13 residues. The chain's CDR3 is CASGQTSGTWQYF. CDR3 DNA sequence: TGTGCCAGCGGACAGACTAGCGGTACGTGGCAGTACTTC.

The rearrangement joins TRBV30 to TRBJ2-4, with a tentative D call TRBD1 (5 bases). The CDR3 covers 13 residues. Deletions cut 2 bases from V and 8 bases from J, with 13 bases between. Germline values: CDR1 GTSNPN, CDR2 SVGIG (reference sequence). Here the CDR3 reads CAWSMQGGDIQYF. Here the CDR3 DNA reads TGTGCCTGGAGTATGCAGGGTGGGGACATTCAGTACTTC. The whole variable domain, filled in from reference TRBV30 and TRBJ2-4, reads SQTIHQWPATLVQPVGSPLSLECTVEGTSNPNLYWYRQAAGRGLQLLFYSVGIGQISSEVPQNLSASRPQDRQFILSSKKLLLSDSGFYLCAWSMQGGDIQYFGAGTRLSVL.

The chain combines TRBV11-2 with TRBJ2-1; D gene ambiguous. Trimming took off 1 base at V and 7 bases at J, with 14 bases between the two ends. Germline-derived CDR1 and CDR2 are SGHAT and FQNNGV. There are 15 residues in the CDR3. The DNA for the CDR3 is TGTGCCAGCAGCTTAGGGGCGTTCGCTACTAATGAGCAGTTCTTC. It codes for CASSLGAFATNEQFF.

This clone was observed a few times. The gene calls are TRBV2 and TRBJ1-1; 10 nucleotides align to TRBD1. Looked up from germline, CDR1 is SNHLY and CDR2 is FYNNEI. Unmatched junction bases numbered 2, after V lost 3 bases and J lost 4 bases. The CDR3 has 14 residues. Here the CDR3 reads CASSDRTGGTEAFF. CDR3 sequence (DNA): TGTGCCAGCAGTGATAGGACAGGGGGCACTGAAGCTTTCTTT.

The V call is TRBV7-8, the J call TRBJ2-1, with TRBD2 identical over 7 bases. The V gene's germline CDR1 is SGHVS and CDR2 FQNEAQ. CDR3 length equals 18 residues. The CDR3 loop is CATQPRVAGPSSYNEQFF. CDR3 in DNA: TGTGCTACCCAACCCCGGGTAGCGGGCCCCTCCTCCTACAATGAGCAGTTCTTC.